The source of this TCR beta chain is a study of Ad26.COV2.S vaccination and SARS-CoV-2 variants (dated by TCRdb to the early 2020s). Study-level background: Donors in the vaccine arm were drawn from COV1001, a multicentre, randomized, double-blind, placebo-controlled phase I-IIa trial testing Ad26.COV2.S in healthy adults. Ad26.COV2.S was administered intramuscularly at 5 x 10^10 or 1 x 10^11 viral particles, either as a single shot or as two shots given 56 days apart. Sequencing of the TCRbeta repertoire served to evaluate the specificity and breadth of SARS-CoV-2-reactive T cell receptors following Ad26.COV2.S vaccination. A total of roughly 32 samples were included in the TCR-sequenced set, comprising roughly 20 Ad26.COV2.S vaccine recipients, 5 placebo recipients and 8 SARS-CoV-2 convalescent individuals. Trial participants were randomized into five groups of five: low-dose or high-dose Ad26.COV2.S given once or twice, or placebo on both occasions. Investigators did not know the trial group allocation while performing experiments and assessing outcomes. Study-level results and caveats: Compared with placebo recipients, Ad26.COV2.S recipients showed higher spike-specific TCR breadth (P = 0.0014). Non-spike TCR breadth was comparable between vaccine and placebo recipients, consistent with the vaccine containing only spike. Substantial breadth of spike-specific CD8+ and CD4+ T cell responses was reported after vaccination. Comparing responses between vaccine doses or regimens was not something the study was powered to do. According to the authors, total T cell responses may have been underestimated by the TCR breadth and depth analyses.

The treatment or condition label corresponds to: roughly 19 received Ad26.COV2.S at low or high dose, single or two shots; several received placebo; per-sample allocation not given. For vaccine and placebo recipients, the sequenced repertoires came from samples collected on day 63 after the first injection. Between 29 July and 7 August 2020, Cohort 1b enrolled about 27 adults aged 18-55 years at one site in Boston, USA. Ad26.COV2.S was a replication-incompetent adenovirus type 26 vector that expressed a prefusion-stabilized SARS-CoV-2 spike protein derived from the original Wuhan strain. The immunoSEQ Assay was used to sequence TCRbeta CDR3 regions. After extraction, genomic DNA underwent amplification by bias-controlled multiplex PCR, followed by high-throughput sequencing. In the paper's pipeline: To quantify the absolute abundance of each unique TCRbeta CDR3 region, sequences were collapsed and filtered. T cell fraction was estimated by normalizing TCRbeta template counts to usable DNA, which was measured by amplifying reference genes present in all nucleated cells. Repertoire TCRs were annotated as SARS-CoV-2-specific when V gene, CDR3 amino acid sequence and J gene were exactly matched to a known reactive TCR set. MIRA supplied the reference SARS-CoV-2 TCR set, which was filtered for enrichment in COVID-19-positive ImmuneCODE repertoires so that public or cross-reactive TCRs were removed. Based on the MIRA antigens, annotated TCRs were further analysed at the level of specific ORF or position within ORF. Breadth was defined as the number of annotated unique rearrangements divided by the total number of unique productive rearrangements, and depth was defined as the summed frequency of the annotated unique rearrangements. Two-sided Wilcoxon rank-sum tests were used to compare TCR breadth between groups. Imported from immuneACCESS, the table was reduced by TCRdb to in-frame sequences with V and J called. These copies leave out some clones; in studies compared against another copy, an unresolved V gene accounts for under half, and the cause of the remainder is not known. V, J and clone size are those of that table, while D and trimming were read from the DNA. This sample is represented by about 680,000 clones; about 90% of them were singletons. About 1.5% of the sample is taken by the ten largest.

The germline V gene provides CDR1 SGHRS and CDR2 YFSETQ. After removal of 0 bases from V and 3 bases from J, the junction retains 3 bases not matched to a gene. The CDR3 starts with the cysteine, ends with the phenylalanine, and has 14 residues. CDR3 DNA is the only sequence kept; it has 42 bases, read in frame from the first base. In the case of this clone: The antigen it binds to is not known. No much larger clonotype is one base removed from it; base qualities were not supplied.

This receptor was identified in a person aged 18-60 years who received the Ad26.COV2.S COVID-19 vaccine or a placebo. The V and J genes are TRBV5-1 and TRBJ2-7; the central 7 bases match TRBD2. The sequences come from peripheral blood, collected in a trial of Ad26.COV2.S vaccine versus placebo. Read as DNA, the sequence is TGCGCCAGCAGCTTGGCTAGCGGAGGCTACGAGCAGTACTTC. Its protein reads: CASSLASGGYEQYF.